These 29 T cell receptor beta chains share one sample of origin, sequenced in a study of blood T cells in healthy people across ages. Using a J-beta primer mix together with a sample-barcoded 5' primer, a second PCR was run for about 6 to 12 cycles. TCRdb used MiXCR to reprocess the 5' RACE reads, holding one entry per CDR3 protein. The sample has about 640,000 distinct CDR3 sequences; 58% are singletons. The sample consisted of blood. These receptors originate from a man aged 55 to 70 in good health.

The CDR3 DNA reads as TGCAGTGCTAGGGGGACAGGGGCGGCAGATACGCAGTATTTT. Its protein is CSARGTGAADTQYF. The rearrangement joins TRBV20-1 to TRBJ2-3; 10 positions match TRBD1. Germline V gene sequence: CDR1 DFQATT, CDR2 SNEGSKA (reference sequence). The CDR3 contains 14 residues. V was clipped by 3 bases and J by 4 bases; unmatched bases: 4.

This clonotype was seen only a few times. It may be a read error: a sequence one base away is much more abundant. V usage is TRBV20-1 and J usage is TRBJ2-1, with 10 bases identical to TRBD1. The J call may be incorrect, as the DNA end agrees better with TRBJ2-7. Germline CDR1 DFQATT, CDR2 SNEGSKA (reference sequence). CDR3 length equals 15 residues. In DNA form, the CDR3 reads TGCAGTGCTCCACCCGACAGGGGGCGGGTTAATGAGCAGTACTTC. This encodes CSAPPDRGRVNEQYF.

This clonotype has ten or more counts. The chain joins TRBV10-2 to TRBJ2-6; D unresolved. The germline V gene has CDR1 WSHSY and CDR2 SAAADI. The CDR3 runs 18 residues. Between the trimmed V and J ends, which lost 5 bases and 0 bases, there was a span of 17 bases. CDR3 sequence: CASSSSGSWASGANVLTF. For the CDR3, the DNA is TGCGCCAGCAGTAGTTCCGGGTCCTGGGCCTCTGGGGCCAACGTCCTGACTTTC.

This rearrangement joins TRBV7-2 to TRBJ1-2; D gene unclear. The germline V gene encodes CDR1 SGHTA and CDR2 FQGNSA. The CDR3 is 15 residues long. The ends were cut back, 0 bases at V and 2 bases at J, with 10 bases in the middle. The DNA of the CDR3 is TGTGCCAGCAGCTTAGCGGATCGACGGAACTATGGCTACACCTTC. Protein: CASSLADRRNYGYTF.

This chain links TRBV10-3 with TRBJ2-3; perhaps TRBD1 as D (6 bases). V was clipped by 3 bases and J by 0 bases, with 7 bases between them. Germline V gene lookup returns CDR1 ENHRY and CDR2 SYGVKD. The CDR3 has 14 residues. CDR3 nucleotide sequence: TGTGCCATCAGTGAAGACAGGAGCACAGATACGCAGTATTTT. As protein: CAISEDRSTDTQYF.

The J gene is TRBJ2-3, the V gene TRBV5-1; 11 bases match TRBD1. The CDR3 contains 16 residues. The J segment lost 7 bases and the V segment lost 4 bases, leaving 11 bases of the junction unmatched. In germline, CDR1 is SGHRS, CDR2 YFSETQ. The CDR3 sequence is CASSQRDRGEWNTQYF. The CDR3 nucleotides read TGCGCCAGCAGCCAACGGGACAGGGGGGAATGGAATACGCAGTATTTT.

The CDR3 bases are TGCGCCAGCAGTGAGCCCAGGGGAGGGGGCGTCTATAATTCACCCCTCCACTTT. Its translation is CASSEPRGGGVYNSPLHF. The chain couples TRBV10-2 to TRBJ1-6; 7 bases align to TRBD1. The CDR3 consists of 18 residues. V gave up 2 bases and J gave up 3 bases; unmatched junction bases: 10. The germline V gene has CDR1 WSHSY and CDR2 SAAADI.

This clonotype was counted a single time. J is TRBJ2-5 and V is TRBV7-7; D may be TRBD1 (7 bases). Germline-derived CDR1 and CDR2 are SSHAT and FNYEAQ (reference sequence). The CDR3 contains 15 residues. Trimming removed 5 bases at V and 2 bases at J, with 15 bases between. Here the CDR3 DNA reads TGTGCCAGCAGCGCGCAGGGGGGCAGACAAGAGACCCAGTACTTC. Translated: CASSAQGGRQETQYF.

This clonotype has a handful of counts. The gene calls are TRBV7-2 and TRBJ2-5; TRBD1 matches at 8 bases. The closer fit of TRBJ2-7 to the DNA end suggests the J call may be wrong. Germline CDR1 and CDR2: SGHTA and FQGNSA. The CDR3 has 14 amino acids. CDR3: CASSKKGQGHEQYF. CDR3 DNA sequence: TGTGCCAGCAGCAAAAAAGGACAGGGCCACGAGCAGTACTTC.

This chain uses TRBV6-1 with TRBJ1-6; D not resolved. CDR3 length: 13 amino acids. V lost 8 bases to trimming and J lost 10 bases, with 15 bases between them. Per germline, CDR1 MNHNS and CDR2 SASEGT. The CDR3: CASGEGSGSPLHF. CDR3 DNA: TGTGCCAGCGGGGAGGGCTCGGGATCACCCCTCCACTTT.

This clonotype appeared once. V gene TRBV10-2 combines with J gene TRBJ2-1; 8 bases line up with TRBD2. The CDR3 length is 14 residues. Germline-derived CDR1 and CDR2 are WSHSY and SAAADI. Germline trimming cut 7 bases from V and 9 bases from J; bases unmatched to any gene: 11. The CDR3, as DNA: TGCGCCAGCACAGGCGCCGGGACTAGTAGTGAGCAGTTCTTC. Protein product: CASTGAGTSSEQFF.

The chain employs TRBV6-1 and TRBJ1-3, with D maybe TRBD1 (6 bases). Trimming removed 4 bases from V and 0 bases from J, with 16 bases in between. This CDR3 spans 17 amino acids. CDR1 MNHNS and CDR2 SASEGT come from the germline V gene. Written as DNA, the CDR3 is TGTGCCAGCAGTGTAGAACCAGACAGGAGCTCTGGAAACACCATATATTTT. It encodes CASSVEPDRSSGNTIYF.

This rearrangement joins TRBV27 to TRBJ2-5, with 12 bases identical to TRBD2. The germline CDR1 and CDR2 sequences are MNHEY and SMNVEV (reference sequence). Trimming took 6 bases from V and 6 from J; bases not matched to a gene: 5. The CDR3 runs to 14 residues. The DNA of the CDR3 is TGTGCCAGCAGAACTAGCGGGGGGCCAAAGACCCAGTACTTC. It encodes CASRTSGGPKTQYF.

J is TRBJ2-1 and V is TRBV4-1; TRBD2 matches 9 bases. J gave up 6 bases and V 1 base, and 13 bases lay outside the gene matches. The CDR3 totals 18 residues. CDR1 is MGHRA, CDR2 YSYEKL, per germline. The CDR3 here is CASSQAIPLAGGPNEQFF. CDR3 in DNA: TGCGCCAGCAGCCAAGCGATCCCACTTGCGGGGGGGCCCAATGAGCAGTTCTTC.

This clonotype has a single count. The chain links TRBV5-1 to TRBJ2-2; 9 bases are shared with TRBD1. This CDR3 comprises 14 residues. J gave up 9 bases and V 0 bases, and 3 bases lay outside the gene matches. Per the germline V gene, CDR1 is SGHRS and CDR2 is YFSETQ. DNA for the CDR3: TGCGCCAGCAGCTTGGCACAGGGGGCAAGGGAGCTGTTTTTT. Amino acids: CASSLAQGARELFF.

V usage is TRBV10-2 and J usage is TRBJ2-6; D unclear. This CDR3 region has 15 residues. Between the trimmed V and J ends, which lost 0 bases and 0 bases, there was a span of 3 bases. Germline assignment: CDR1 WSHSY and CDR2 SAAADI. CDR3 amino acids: CASSESVSGANVLTF. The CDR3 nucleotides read TGCGCCAGCAGTGAGTCTGTCTCTGGGGCCAACGTCCTGACTTTC.

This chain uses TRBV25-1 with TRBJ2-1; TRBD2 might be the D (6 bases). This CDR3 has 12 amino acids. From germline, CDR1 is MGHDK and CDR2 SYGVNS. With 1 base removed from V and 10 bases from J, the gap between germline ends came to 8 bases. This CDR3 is CASSEWREEQFF. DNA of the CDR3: TGTGCCAGCAGTGAATGGCGGGAAGAGCAGTTCTTC.

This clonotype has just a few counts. The CDR3 nucleotides read TGTGCCAGCAGCAAAGATCAACGGACAATACCCTACGAGCAGTACTTC. It yields the protein CASSKDQRTIPYEQYF. The chain is built from TRBV21-1 and TRBJ2-7; TRBD1, as called in the table, went unchecked against the DNA. TRBV21-1 is termed a pseudogene. The CDR3 runs to 16 residues.

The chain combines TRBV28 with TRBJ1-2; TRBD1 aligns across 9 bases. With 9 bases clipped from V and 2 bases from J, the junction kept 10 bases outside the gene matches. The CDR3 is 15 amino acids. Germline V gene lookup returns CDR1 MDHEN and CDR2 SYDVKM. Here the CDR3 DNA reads TGTGCCAGTGCCCCTACAGGGGGCTTCAACTATGGCTACACCTTC. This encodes CASAPTGGFNYGYTF.

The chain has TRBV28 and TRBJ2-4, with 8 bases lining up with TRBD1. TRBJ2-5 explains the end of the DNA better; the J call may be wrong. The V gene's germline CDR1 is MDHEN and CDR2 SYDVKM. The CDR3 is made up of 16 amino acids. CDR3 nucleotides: TGTGCCAGCAGTTTATCAGGGGGCACAGGGGGGGAGACCCAGTACTTC. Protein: CASSLSGGTGGETQYF.

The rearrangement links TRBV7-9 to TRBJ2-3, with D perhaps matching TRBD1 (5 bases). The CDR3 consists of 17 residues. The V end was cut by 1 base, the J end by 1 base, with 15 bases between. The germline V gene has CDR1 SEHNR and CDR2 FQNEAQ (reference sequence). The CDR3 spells CASSLVGEGFGTDTQYF. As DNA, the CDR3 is TGTGCCAGCAGCTTAGTAGGGGAAGGATTCGGCACAGATACGCAGTATTTT.

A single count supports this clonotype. This CDR3 reads CASSLGGGGSEQFF. For the CDR3, the DNA is TGTGCCAGCAGCTTGGGCGGAGGGGGCTCTGAGCAGTTCTTC. The chain links TRBV7-6 to TRBJ2-1; tentative D call: TRBD1 (7 bases). Trimming pared 3 bases from V and 9 bases from J, leaving 15 bases between. The CDR3 has 14 amino acids. CDR1 is SGHVS, CDR2 FNYEAQ, per germline.

CDR3 DNA: TGTGCCAGCAGCCAAGAGGCTCGCACACCGAACACCGGGGAGCTGTTTTTT. As protein: CASSQEARTPNTGELFF. The chain is built from TRBV4-2 and TRBJ2-2; no definite D call. This CDR3 has 17 residues. V lost 0 bases, J lost 0 bases, and 11 bases lay in between. CDR1 and CDR2 (germline): LGHNA, YNFKEQ.

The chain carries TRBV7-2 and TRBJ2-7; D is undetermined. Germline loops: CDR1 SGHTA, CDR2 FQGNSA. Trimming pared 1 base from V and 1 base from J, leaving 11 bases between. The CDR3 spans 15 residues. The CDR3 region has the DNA TGTGCCAGCAGCTTAGTTTCTGGGTTATCCTACGAGCAGTACTTC. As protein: CASSLVSGLSYEQYF. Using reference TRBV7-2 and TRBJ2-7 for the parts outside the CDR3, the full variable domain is GAGVSQSPSNKVTEKGKDVELRCDPISGHTALYWYRQSLGQGLEFLIYFQGNSAPDKSGLPSDRFSAERTGGSVSTLTIQRTQQEDSAVYLCASSLVSGLSYEQYFGPGTRLTVT.

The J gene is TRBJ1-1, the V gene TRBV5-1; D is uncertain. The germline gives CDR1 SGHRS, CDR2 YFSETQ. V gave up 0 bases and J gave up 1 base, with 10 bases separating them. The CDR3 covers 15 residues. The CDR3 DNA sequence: TGCGCCAGCAGCTTGGCCTTATCTGAGAACACTGAAGCTTTCTTT. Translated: CASSLALSENTEAFF. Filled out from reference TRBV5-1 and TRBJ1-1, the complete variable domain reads KAGVTQTPRYLIKTRGQQVTLSCSPISGHRSVSWYQQTPGQGLQFLFEYFSETQRNKGNFPGRFSGRQFSNSRSEMNVSTLELGDSALYLCASSLALSENTEAFFGQGTRLTVV.

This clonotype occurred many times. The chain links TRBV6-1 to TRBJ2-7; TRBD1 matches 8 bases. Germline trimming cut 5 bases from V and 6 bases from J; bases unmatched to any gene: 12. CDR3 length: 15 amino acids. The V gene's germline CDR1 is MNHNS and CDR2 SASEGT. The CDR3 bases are TGTGCCAGCAGTCCCTGGACAGGGTCAGGTGGCGAGCAGTACTTC. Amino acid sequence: CASSPWTGSGGEQYF.

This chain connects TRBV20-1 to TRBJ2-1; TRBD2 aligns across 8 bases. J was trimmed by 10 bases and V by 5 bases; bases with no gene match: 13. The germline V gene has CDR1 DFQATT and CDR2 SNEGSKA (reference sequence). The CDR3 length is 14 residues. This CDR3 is CSASGSGDPGEQFF. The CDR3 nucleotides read TGCAGTGCTTCGGGTAGCGGGGACCCGGGGGAGCAGTTCTTC.

CDR3 nucleotide sequence: TGCAGTGCTAGACGGCAGGGGGTCCGCCGGAACACTGAAGCTTTCTTT. Its protein product is CSARRQGVRRNTEAFF. The gene calls are TRBV20-1 and TRBJ1-1; 7 nucleotides line up with TRBD1. Germline lookup yields CDR1 DFQATT and CDR2 SNEGSKA (reference sequence). CDR3 length: 16 residues. With V trimmed by 2 bases and J by 1 base, 10 bases remained unmatched.

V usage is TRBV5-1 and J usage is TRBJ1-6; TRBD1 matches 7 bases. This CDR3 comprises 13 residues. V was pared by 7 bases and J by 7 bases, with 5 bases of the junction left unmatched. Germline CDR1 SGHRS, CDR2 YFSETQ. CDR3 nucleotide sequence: TGCGCCAGCGGGGACAGTGGGAATTCACCCCTCCACTTT. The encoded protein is CASGDSGNSPLHF.